The clone carrying this T cell receptor beta chain showed up just a few times. These data belong to a study of T cell repertoires in cytomegalovirus infection. Trimming cost V 5 bases and J 0 bases, with 10 bases left between them. CDR1 and CDR2 from the germline V gene are SGHTA and FQGNSA. This CDR3 region has 14 residues. TCRdb processed the reads anew with MiXCR; each CDR3 protein has one entry. This table holds over 150,000 distinct CDR3 sequences, roughly 15% found once. Sequencing used CD8+ T cells from PBMCs. This sequence was found in a human donor in good health (CMV status not recorded). Some clones in this sample may be carry-over from other donors' samples. The V and J genes are TRBV7-2 and TRBJ1-1; D is possibly TRBD1 (5 bases). In DNA, the CDR3 is TGTGCCAGCAGCCCGACAGCCATGAACACTGAAGCTTTCTTT. The encoded protein is CASSPTAMNTEAFF.